These 25 T cell receptor beta chains originate from one sample sequenced in a study of T-cell reconstitution after alpha-beta-depleted transplantation in children. Unique molecular identifiers were built into the TCRbeta library. TCRdb passed the PCR reads through MiXCR, listing each CDR3 protein once. The sample lists about 200,000 distinct CDR3 sequences, roughly 6.3% occurring once. The sample in question was PBMCs, obtained before TCRalphabeta/CD19-depleted stem cell transplant. These TCRs come from a girl in the first two years of life with combined immunodeficiency, due to receive a stem cell transplant.

This clonotype occurred many times. The chain is built from TRBV4-1 and TRBJ2-1; TRBD2 might be the D (5 bases). Per the germline V gene, CDR1 is MGHRA and CDR2 is YSYEKL. The V end was cut by 2 bases, the J end by 0 bases, with 14 bases between. The CDR3 runs to 17 residues. DNA for the CDR3: TGCGCCAGCAGCCAACTGGAAGGACTTAACTCCTACAATGAGCAGTTCTTC. Its protein product is CASSQLEGLNSYNEQFF.

CDR3 residues: CASSSREPGVAGPFGAFF. The CDR3 DNA reads as TGTGCCAGCAGCTCTCGAGAACCCGGCGTCGCAGGGCCCTTTGGAGCTTTCTTT. This sequence joins TRBV13 and TRBJ1-1, with a weak D call TRBD1 (5 bases). The germline V gene encodes CDR1 PRHDT and CDR2 FYEKMQ (reference sequence). The CDR3 sequence is 18 residues long. Trimming removed 4 bases from V and 10 bases from J, with 31 bases in between. The full variable domain, completed using reference TRBV13 and TRBJ1-1, is AAGVIQSPRHLIKEKRETATLKCYPIPRHDTVYWYQQGPGQDPQFLISFYEKMQSDKGSIPDRFSAQQFSDYHSELNMSSLELGDSALYFCASSSREPGVAGPFGAFFGQGTRLTVV.

This clonotype has ten or more counts. Here the CDR3 DNA reads TGTGCCAGCAGCCACCCGACGACCCTCGCGAATGAGCAGTTCTTC. It encodes CASSHPTTLANEQFF. V gene TRBV14 combines with J gene TRBJ2-1; D is ambiguous. The germline V gene has CDR1 SGHDN and CDR2 FVKESK. V was trimmed by 3 bases and J by 7 bases, leaving 16 bases between them. The CDR3 is made up of 15 amino acids.

This clonotype was seen many times. The CDR3 DNA sequence: TGTGCCAGCACCCCCGGGGGCAGGGTAAATGGCTACACCTTC. As protein: CASTPGGRVNGYTF. The chain has TRBV6-1 and TRBJ1-2, with TRBD1 as a possible D gene (6 bases). CDR1 MNHNS and CDR2 SASEGT come from the germline V gene. This CDR3 contains 14 residues. Trimming took 7 bases from V and 6 from J, leaving 18 bases between them.

This clonotype was recorded at least ten times. CDR3 DNA sequence: TGTGCCAGCAGTTTAGCCAACCCAGGATCGATGAACACTGAAGCTTTCTTT. Residues: CASSLANPGSMNTEAFF. The genes are TRBV12-3 or TRBV12-4 and TRBJ1-1; no clear D. Trimming left V 0 bases short and J 0 bases short, with 14 bases between. The CDR3 spans 17 residues.

In regard to this clonotype: A read error may explain this, as a much larger clone is one base away. This likely comes from a read error, as the CDR3 has no conserved phenylalanine or tryptophan at its end. The rearrangement uses TRBV10-3 and TRBJ1-2; 8 bases match TRBD1. Germline CDR1 ENHRY, CDR2 SYGVKD. The CDR3 runs to 14 residues. V gave up 4 bases and J gave up 0 bases; unmatched junction bases: 1. The chain's CDR3 is CAISADRANYGYTC. The DNA for the CDR3 is TGTGCCATCAGTGCGGACAGGGCTAACTATGGCTACACCTGC.

The CDR3 protein is CASSQDDGGSNYEQYF. In DNA, the CDR3 is TGTGCCAGCAGCCAAGACGACGGCGGGAGCAACTACGAGCAGTACTTC. The chain recombines TRBV3-1 with TRBJ2-7, with TRBD2 matching 7 bases. The CDR3 has 16 amino acids. Unmatched junction bases numbered 8, after V lost 0 bases and J lost 3 bases. Germline CDR1 and CDR2: LGHDT and YNNKEL (reference sequence).

There are many counts of this clonotype. This chain uses TRBV11-2 with TRBJ2-1; D tentatively fits TRBD1 or TRBD2 (5 bases each). CDR3 length: 13 residues. The germline V and J ends were trimmed by 5 bases and 6 bases, with 11 bases remaining between them. In germline, CDR1 is SGHAT, CDR2 FQNNGV. In nucleotides, the CDR3 is TGTGCCAGCAGCCGAGGGGTTTCCAATGAGCAGTTCTTC. This gives the protein CASSRGVSNEQFF. The whole variable domain, filled in from reference TRBV11-2 and TRBJ2-1, reads EAGVAQSPRYKIIEKRQSVAFWCNPISGHATLYWYQQILGQGPKLLIQFQNNGVVDDSQLPKDRFSAERLKGVDSTLKIQPAKLEDSAVYLCASSRGVSNEQFFGPGTRLTVL.

The sample holds many counts of this clonotype. V is TRBV12-3 or TRBV12-4 and J is TRBJ1-1, with unresolved D. V gave up 2 bases and J gave up 0 bases, with 4 bases separating them. The CDR3 has 13 residues. The CDR3 sequence: CASSLRLNTEAFF. Here the CDR3 DNA reads TGTGCCAGCAGTTTAAGGCTGAACACTGAAGCTTTCTTT.

This clonotype was observed many times. This chain uses TRBV19 with TRBJ2-1; 9 bases agree with TRBD1. V lost 5 bases to trimming and J lost 7 bases; unmatched junction nucleotides: 9. Germline V gives CDR1 LNHDA, CDR2 SQIVND (reference sequence). The CDR3 is made up of 15 amino acids. The CDR3 loop reads CASSERQGGRNEQFF. The DNA for the CDR3 is TGTGCCAGTAGTGAGCGACAGGGGGGGAGGAATGAGCAGTTCTTC.

This clonotype was found many times. V gene TRBV4-2 combines with J gene TRBJ2-5, with 10 bases identical to TRBD1. This CDR3 is 17 amino acids long. CDR1 is LGHNA and CDR2 is YNFKEQ in the germline V gene. J was trimmed by 2 bases and V by 1 base; bases with no gene match: 7. CDR3 in amino acids: CASSQAGTGELQETQYF. CDR3 in DNA: TGTGCCAGCAGCCAAGCTGGGACAGGGGAATTACAAGAGACCCAGTACTTC.

This clonotype was picked up many times. This chain uses TRBV7-9 with TRBJ2-1, with 9 nucleotides matching TRBD2. The CDR3 is made up of 13 amino acids. Germline V CDR1 and CDR2: SEHNR, FQNEAQ (reference sequence). After removal of 4 bases from V and 15 bases from J, the junction contained 10 bases not matched to a gene. CDR3 in DNA: TGTGCCAGCAGCTCGGGACTAGCAGGATTCCTGTTCTTC. Its translation: CASSSGLAGFLFF. Full variable domain (remainder filled in from reference TRBV7-9 and TRBJ2-1): DTGVSQNPRHKITKRGQNVTFRCDPISEHNRLYWYRQTLGQGPEFLTYFQNEAQLEKSRLLSDRFSAERPKGSFSTLEIQRTEQGDSAMYLCASSSGLAGFLFFGPGTRLTVL.

This clonotype occurred many times. The rearrangement joins TRBV12-3 or TRBV12-4 to TRBJ1-1; no reliable D call. The CDR3 loop spans 14 amino acids. V was clipped by 3 bases and J by 0 bases, with 8 bases between them. CDR3 in DNA: TGTGCCAGCAGTTTCTTCGGGCTGAACACTGAAGCTTTCTTT. Protein: CASSFFGLNTEAFF.

This clonotype was seen ten or more times. This chain connects TRBV12-3 or TRBV12-4 to TRBJ2-1, with D unresolved. The CDR3 sequence is 12 residues long. The V end lost 6 bases, the J end lost 9 bases, and 12 bases lay between the germline ends. The CDR3: CASSPPAVEQFF. CDR3 nucleotides: TGTGCCAGCAGCCCTCCGGCCGTTGAGCAGTTCTTC.

This rearrangement joins TRBV7-2 to TRBJ2-7, with D possibly TRBD2 on 5 matching bases. The CDR3 has 16 amino acids. Trimming shortened V by 5 bases and J by 5 bases, and 22 bases separated the two germline ends. From germline, CDR1 is SGHTA and CDR2 FQGNSA. CDR3 coding DNA: TGTGCCAGCAGCATATATTGGACTCCACCGCGGAACGAGCAGTACTTC. As protein: CASSIYWTPPRNEQYF.

This clonotype has a count of ten or more. The chain carries TRBV28 and TRBJ1-6; 8 bases align to TRBD1. V lost 6 bases, J lost 9 bases, and 13 bases stayed unmatched. In germline, CDR1 is MDHEN, CDR2 SYDVKM. This CDR3 is built from 16 residues. CDR3 nucleotide sequence: TGTGCCAGCAGGGACAGGGAAGAATACTTGAGTTCACCCCTCCACTTT. Its protein is CASRDREEYLSSPLHF.

This clonotype appeared a few times. The chain uses TRBV29-1 and TRBJ1-1; D gene uncertain. V was shortened by 0 bases and J by 2 bases, with 1 base between the two germline ends. Germline V gene sequence: CDR1 SQVTM, CDR2 ANQGSEA. The CDR3 contains 11 residues. The CDR3 DNA reads as TGCAGCGTTGAAGATAACACTGAAGCTTTCTTT. Its translation: CSVEDNTEAFF. The complete variable domain, with remaining parts taken from reference TRBV29-1 and TRBJ1-1, reads SAVISQKPSRDICQRGTSLTIQCQVDSQVTMMFWYRQQPGQSLTLIATANQGSEATYESGFVIDKFPISRPNLTFSTLTVSNMSPEDSSIYLCSVEDNTEAFFGQGTRLTVV.

This clonotype was picked up a small number of times. The V call is TRBV18, the J call TRBJ2-3; D uncertain. The CDR3 is made up of 17 amino acids. The V end lost 6 bases, the J end lost 2 bases, and 21 bases lay between the germline ends. CDR1 KGHSH and CDR2 LQKENI come from the germline V gene. The CDR3 DNA follows: TGTGCCAGCTCCCTCCACCCGGGCAGAAAAGTCACAGATACGCAGTATTTT. It yields the protein CASSLHPGRKVTDTQYF.

This clonotype was counted at least ten times. This chain uses TRBV4-3 with TRBJ2-3, with a weak D call TRBD2 (6 bases). In germline, CDR1 is LGHNA, CDR2 YSLEER. Between the trimmed V and J ends, which lost 0 bases and 4 bases, there was a span of 20 bases. This CDR3 spans 18 amino acids. The CDR3 is CASSQDRGNSQKSDTQYF. The DNA for the CDR3 is TGCGCCAGCAGCCAAGATCGGGGGAACAGCCAAAAGTCAGATACGCAGTATTTT.

This clonotype was detected ten times or more. This chain connects TRBV28 to TRBJ2-1, with TRBD2 identical over 7 bases. V dropped 3 bases and J dropped 5; count of bases not matched to a gene: 10. CDR3 length equals 16 residues. The germline gives CDR1 MDHEN, CDR2 SYDVKM. The CDR3 protein is CASSFMASGLDNEQFF. The CDR3 bases are TGTGCCAGCAGTTTCATGGCTAGCGGATTAGACAATGAGCAGTTCTTC.

There are a few counts of this clonotype. The chain carries TRBV12-3 or TRBV12-4 and TRBJ1-2; D is unresolved. Trimming cost V 0 bases and J 4 bases, with 12 bases left between them. CDR3 size: 15 residues. The CDR3 spells CASSLARRLSYGYTF. In DNA form, the CDR3 reads TGTGCCAGCAGTTTAGCGCGGAGATTAAGCTATGGCTACACCTTC.

The chain carries TRBV6-2 or TRBV6-3 and TRBJ2-7; D is ambiguous. The germline CDR1 and CDR2 sequences are MNHEY and SVGEGT. This CDR3 region has 12 residues. V lost 9 bases, J lost 3 bases, and 12 bases lay in between. The CDR3, as DNA: TGTGCCAGTCTGGACGGTGACTACGAGCAGTACTTC. Amino acid sequence: CASLDGDYEQYF.

The table lists this clonotype with many counts. This chain uses TRBV25-1 with TRBJ1-5; D is uncertain. V lost 1 base and J lost 10, with 14 bases in between. Germline values: CDR1 MGHDK, CDR2 SYGVNS. This CDR3 has 14 amino acids. The CDR3 sequence: CASSESEAWEPQHF. The CDR3 nucleotides read TGTGCCAGCAGTGAATCAGAGGCTTGGGAACCCCAGCATTTT.

This clonotype has at least ten counts. The chain uses TRBV20-1 and TRBJ2-1; D call uncertain. CDR3 length: 14 amino acids. Germline values: CDR1 DFQATT, CDR2 SNEGSKA (reference sequence). V was cut by 2 bases and J by 0 bases, with 8 bases left in between. CDR3 sequence reads: CSARPLISYNEQFF. CDR3 DNA: TGCAGTGCTAGACCCCTGATCTCCTACAATGAGCAGTTCTTC.

This clonotype showed up many times. This chain connects TRBV29-1 to TRBJ2-3; possibly TRBD1 for D (5 bases). Germline CDR1 and CDR2: SQVTM and ANQGSEA. CDR3 length equals 13 residues. V lost 4 bases and J 2 bases, leaving 10 bases between the germline ends. CDR3: CSVARQPTDTQYF. The CDR3 region has the DNA TGCAGCGTTGCCCGACAGCCCACAGATACGCAGTATTTT.